This T cell receptor beta chain was documented in a study of early T cells in non-severe SARS-CoV-2 infection. This clonotype has more than one count but fewer than ten. CDR1 and CDR2 (germline): SGHNT, YYREEE (reference sequence). The CDR3 totals 17 residues. The V gene end was trimmed by 4 bases and the J gene end by 3 bases; junction bases not matched to a gene: 7. MiXCR, run by TCRdb on the 5' RACE reads, gives a single entry per CDR3 protein. The sample lists around 48,000 distinct CDR3 sequences, approximately 13% seen once, with about a tenth in the top ten. The material sequenced was whole blood. This clonotype was sampled from an adult who was a healthcare worker with PCR-confirmed SARS-CoV-2 infection or an uninfected control (not recorded which). V is TRBV5-4 and J is TRBJ2-2; 12 nucleotides match TRBD2. The DNA for the CDR3 is TGTGCCAGCAGCCCCGCCGGGACTAGCGGGCACACCGGGGAGCTGTTTTTT. This codes for CASSPAGTSGHTGELFF.